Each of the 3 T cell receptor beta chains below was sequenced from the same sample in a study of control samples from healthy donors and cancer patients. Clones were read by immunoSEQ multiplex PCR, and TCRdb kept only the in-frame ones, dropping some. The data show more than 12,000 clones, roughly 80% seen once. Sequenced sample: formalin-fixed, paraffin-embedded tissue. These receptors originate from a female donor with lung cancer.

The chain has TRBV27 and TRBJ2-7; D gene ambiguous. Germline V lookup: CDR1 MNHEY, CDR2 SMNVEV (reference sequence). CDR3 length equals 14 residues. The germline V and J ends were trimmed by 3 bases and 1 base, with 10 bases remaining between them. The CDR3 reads CASSLVQTSYEQYF. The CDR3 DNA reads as TGTGCCAGCAGTTTGGTACAAACATCCTACGAGCAGTACTTC.

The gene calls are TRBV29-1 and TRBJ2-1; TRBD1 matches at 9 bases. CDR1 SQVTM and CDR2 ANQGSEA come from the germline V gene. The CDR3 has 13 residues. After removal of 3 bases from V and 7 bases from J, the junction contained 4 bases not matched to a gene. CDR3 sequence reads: CSVDQTGGNEQFF. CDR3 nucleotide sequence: TGCAGCGTTGATCAGACAGGGGGGAATGAGCAGTTCTTC.

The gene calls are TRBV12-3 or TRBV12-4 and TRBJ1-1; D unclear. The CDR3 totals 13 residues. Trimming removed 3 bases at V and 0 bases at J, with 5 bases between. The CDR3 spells CASSFRLNTEAFF. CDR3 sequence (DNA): TGTGCCAGCAGTTTCCGCTTGAACACTGAAGCTTTCTTT.